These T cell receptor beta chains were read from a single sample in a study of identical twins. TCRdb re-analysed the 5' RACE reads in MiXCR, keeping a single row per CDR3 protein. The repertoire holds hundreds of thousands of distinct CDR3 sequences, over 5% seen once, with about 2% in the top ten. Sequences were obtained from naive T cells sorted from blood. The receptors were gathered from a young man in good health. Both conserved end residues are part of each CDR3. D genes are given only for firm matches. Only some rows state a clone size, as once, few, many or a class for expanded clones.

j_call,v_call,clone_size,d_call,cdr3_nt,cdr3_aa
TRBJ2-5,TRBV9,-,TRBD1,TGTGCCAGCGCCCGGACAGGGGCCCAAGAGACCCAGTACTTC,CASARTGAQETQYF
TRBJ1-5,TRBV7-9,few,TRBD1,TGTGCCAGCAGCTTAGGTTGGCAGGGGGGCAATCAGCCCCAGCATTTT,CASSLGWQGGNQPQHF
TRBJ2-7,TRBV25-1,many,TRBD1,TGTGCCAGCAGTCCTACCGGGACAGCCTACGAGCAGTACTTC,CASSPTGTAYEQYF
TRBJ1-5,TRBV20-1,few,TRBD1,TGCAGTGCTACAAGCAAACAGGGGGCCTGGCAGCCCCAGCATTTT,CSATSKQGAWQPQHF
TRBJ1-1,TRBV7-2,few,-,TGTGCCAGCAGCTTAAGGGGGGTTGGGGCGGCTTTCTTT,CASSLRGVGAAFF
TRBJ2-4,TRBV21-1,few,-,TGTGCCAGCAGCAAAGTGGTAGCCAAAAACATTCAGTACTTC,CASSKVVAKNIQYF
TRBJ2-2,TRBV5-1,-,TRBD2,TGCGCCAGCAGCCCCTCGAGCGGGACTAACACCGGGGAGCTGTTTTTT,CASSPSSGTNTGELFF
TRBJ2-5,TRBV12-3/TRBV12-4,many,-,TGTGCCAGCACCCTGACCCCAGAAGAGACCCAGTACTTC,CASTLTPEETQYF
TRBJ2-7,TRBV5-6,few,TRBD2,TGTGCCAGCAGCTTGGTACTGGCGGGAGTCACCCCTGGCGAGCAGTACTTC,CASSLVLAGVTPGEQYF
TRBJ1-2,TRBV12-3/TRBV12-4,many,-,TGTGCCAGCAGTTTTGCGAGGTCCTTAGGCTACACCTTC,CASSFARSLGYTF
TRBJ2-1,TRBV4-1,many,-,TGCGCCAGCAGCCAAGATTATTTGTATGAGCAGTTCTTC,CASSQDYLYEQFF
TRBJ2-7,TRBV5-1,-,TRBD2,TGCGCCAGCAGCATAGCGGGAGGGTACGAGCAGTACTTC,CASSIAGGYEQYF
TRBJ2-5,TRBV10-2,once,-,TGCGACAGCAGGACTGGCCAAGAGACCCAGTACTTC,CDSRTGQETQYF
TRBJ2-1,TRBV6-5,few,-,TGTGCCAGCAGTTACTCAAGCGGAACCTATTTCTCCTACAATGAGCAGTTCTTC,CASSYSSGTYFSYNEQFF
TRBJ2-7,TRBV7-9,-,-,TGTGCCAGCAGCCCAGTCGGGGGAGGAGGATTAGTGAGGCAGTACTTC,CASSPVGGGGLVRQYF
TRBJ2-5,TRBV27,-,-,TGTGCCAGCAGCTTCGGCCTCGGGACAACGGGGACCCAGTACTTC,CASSFGLGTTGTQYF
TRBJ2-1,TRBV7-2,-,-,TGTGCCAGCAGCTTAAGTGGTCCGTTGGGTGATGAGCAGTTCTTC,CASSLSGPLGDEQFF
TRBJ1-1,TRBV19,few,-,TGTGCCAGCGGAGGCCGGGGCCCTGATGAAGCTTTCTTT,CASGGRGPDEAFF
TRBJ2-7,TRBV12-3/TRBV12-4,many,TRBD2,TGTGCCAGCCGAGCGGGAGGGCCCTACGAGCAGTACTTC,CASRAGGPYEQYF
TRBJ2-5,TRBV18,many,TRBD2,TGTGCCAGTAGACTAGCGGCAGAAGAGACCCAGTACTTC,CASRLAAEETQYF
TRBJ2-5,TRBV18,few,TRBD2,TGTGCCAGCTCTCTTACTAGCGACCCCCAAGAGACCCAGTACTTC,CASSLTSDPQETQYF
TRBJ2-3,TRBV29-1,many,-,TGCAGCGTTGAAGGTCAGGGTGCGGATACGCAGTATTTT,CSVEGQGADTQYF
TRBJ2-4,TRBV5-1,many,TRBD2,TGCGCCAGCAGCTGGGAAGGACTAGCGGCCAAAAACATTCAGTACTTC,CASSWEGLAAKNIQYF
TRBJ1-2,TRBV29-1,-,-,TGCAGCGGGAGGACTCTAGCTAACTATGGCTACACCTTC,CSGRTLANYGYTF
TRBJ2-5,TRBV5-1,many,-,TGCGCCAGCAGCCCGCCAGGGGTCCTCCAAGAGACCCAGTACTTC,CASSPPGVLQETQYF
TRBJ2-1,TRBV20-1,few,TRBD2,TGCAGTGCTAGCGTGTTAGCGGGAGGGCCAGGAAATGAGCAGTTCTTC,CSASVLAGGPGNEQFF
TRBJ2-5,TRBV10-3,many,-,TGTGCCATCAGTGAGGAAACGGGGACCCAGTACTTC,CAISEETGTQYF
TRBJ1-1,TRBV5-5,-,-,TGTGCCAGCAGCCACTTCAGGGAAAACACTGAAGCTTTCTTT,CASSHFRENTEAFF
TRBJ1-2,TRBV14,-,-,TGTGCCAGCAGCCAAGATCCCTCCGGGAACTATGGCTACACCTTC,CASSQDPSGNYGYTF
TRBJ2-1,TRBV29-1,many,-,TGCAGCGTTGCTAGGTTCGGGAGCTCCTACAATGAGCAGTTCTTC,CSVARFGSSYNEQFF
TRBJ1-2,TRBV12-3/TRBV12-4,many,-,TGTGCCAGCAGTCGCTCGGGGAACTATGGCTACACCTTC,CASSRSGNYGYTF
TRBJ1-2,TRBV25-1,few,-,TGTGCCAGCAGTCTGGCTGGGGATTCTGGTGGCTACACCTTC,CASSLAGDSGGYTF
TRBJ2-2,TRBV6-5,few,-,TGTGCCAGCAGTTACATGAGGGGGGGGAAAACCGGGGAGCTGTTTTTT,CASSYMRGGKTGELFF
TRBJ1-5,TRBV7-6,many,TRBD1,TGTGCCAGCACCCTTCAAGGGGGCCAAAATCAGCCCCAGCATTTT,CASTLQGGQNQPQHF
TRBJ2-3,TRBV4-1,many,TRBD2,TGCGCCAGCAGCAGTGGACTAGCGGAAGATACGCAGTATTTT,CASSSGLAEDTQYF
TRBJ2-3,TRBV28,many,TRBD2,TGTGCCAGCAGTTTATACCCCGGGACTAGCGGTCGGGATACGCAGTATTTT,CASSLYPGTSGRDTQYF
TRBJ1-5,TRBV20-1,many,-,TGCAGTGCTAGCCCTACTAATCAGCCCCAGCATTTT,CSASPTNQPQHF
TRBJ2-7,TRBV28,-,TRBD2,TGTGCCACGAAACGAACTAGCGGGAATTTAGCCGAGCAGTACTTC,CATKRTSGNLAEQYF
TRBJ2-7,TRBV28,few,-,TGTGCCAGCAGTTTAACAAGGGCCCACGAGCAGTACTTC,CASSLTRAHEQYF
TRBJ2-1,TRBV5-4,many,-,TGTGCCAGCAGGAAAAGAACCTACAATGAGCAGTTCTTC,CASRKRTYNEQFF
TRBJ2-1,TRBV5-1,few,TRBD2,TGCGCCAGCAGCAGCGGCGGGAGGGCCAGTGAGCAGTTCTTC,CASSSGGRASEQFF
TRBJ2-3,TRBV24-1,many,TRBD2,TGTGCCACCAGTCCACGACTAGCGGGAGACCAGAGAAACACAGATACGCAGTATTTT,CATSPRLAGDQRNTDTQYF
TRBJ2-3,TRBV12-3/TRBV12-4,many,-,TGTGCCTGGATAAATACGCAGTATTTT,CAWINTQYF
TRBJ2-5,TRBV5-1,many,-,TGTGCCAGCAGCCTTCGGCAAGAGACCCAGTACTTC,CASSLRQETQYF
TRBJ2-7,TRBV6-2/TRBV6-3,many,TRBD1,TGTGCCAGCAGCCTCGGACAGGCGAGCGAGCAGTACTTC,CASSLGQASEQYF
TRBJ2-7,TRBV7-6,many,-,TGTGCCAGCAGCCCAGAGGGGGTCGAGGGTCTCAAGTACTTC,CASSPEGVEGLKYF
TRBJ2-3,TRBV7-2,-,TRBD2,TGTGCCAGCCCTAGCGGGAGTTGGGTAGATACGCAGTATTTT,CASPSGSWVDTQYF